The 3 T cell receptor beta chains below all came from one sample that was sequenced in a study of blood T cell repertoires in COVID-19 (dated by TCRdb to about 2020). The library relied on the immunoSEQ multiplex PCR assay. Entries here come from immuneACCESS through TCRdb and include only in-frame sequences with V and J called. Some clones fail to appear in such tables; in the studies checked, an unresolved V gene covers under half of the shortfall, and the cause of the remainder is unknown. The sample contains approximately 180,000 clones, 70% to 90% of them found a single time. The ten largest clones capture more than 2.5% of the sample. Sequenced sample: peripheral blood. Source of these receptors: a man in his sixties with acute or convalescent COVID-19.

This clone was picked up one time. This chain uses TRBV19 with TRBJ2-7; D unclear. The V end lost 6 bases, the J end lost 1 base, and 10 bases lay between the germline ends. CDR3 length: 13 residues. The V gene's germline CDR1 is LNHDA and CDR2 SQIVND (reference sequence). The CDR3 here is CASRPTPSYEQYF. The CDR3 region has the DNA TGTGCCAGTAGACCGACACCGTCCTACGAGCAGTACTTC.

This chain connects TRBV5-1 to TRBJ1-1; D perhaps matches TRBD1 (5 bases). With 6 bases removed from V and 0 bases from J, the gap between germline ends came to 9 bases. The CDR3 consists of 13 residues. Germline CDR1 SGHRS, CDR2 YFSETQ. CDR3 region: CASKEGMNTEAFF. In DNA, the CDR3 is TGCGCCAGCAAGGAGGGGATGAACACTGAAGCTTTCTTT.

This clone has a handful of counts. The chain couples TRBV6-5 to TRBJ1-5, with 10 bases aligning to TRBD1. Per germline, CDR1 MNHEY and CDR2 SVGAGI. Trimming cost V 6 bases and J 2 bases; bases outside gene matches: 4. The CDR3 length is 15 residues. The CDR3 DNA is TGTGCCAGCAGCAGACAGGGGGCTGGCAATCAGCCCCAGCATTTT. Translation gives CASSRQGAGNQPQHF.